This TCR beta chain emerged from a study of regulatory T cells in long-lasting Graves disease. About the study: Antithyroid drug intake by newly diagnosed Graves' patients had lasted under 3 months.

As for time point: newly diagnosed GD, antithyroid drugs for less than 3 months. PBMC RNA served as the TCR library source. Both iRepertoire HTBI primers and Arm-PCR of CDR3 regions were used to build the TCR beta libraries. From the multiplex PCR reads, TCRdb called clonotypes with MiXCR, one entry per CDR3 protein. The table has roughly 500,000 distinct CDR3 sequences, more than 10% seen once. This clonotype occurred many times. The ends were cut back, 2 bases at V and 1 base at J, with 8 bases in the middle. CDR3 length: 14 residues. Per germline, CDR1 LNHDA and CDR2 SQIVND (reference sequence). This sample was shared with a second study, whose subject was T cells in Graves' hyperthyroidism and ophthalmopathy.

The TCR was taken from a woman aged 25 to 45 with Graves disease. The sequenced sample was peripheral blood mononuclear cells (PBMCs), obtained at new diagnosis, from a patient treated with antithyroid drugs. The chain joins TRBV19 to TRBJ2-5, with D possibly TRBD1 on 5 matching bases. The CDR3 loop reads CASSIWGSQETQYF. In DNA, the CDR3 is TGTGCCAGTAGTATATGGGGCAGCCAAGAGACCCAGTACTTC.